A selection of T cell receptor beta chains follows, all from one sample in a study of blood T cells in healthy people across ages. TCRdb re-analysed the 5' RACE reads in MiXCR, keeping a single row per CDR3 protein. The sample shows about 620,000 distinct CDR3 sequences, roughly 20% of them seen only once. Sample: blood. The receptors come from a man in his 70s in good health. The conserved cysteine and the conserved F or W are not part of the CDR3 here.

CDR3 protein	J gene	V gene
ASSSLTEGVNEKLF	TRBJ1-4	TRBV5-5
ASSVTASGANVLT	TRBJ2-6	TRBV9
SARQDLNQPQH	TRBJ1-5	TRBV20-1
ASSLGLAVSTDTQY	TRBJ2-3	TRBV7-2
ASSFSDSAEQY	TRBJ2-7	TRBV5-6
ASSLRGNYEQY	NA	TRBV3-1
ASTLGMKNYGYT	TRBJ1-2	TRBV28
SVRTSGRRGDNEQF	TRBJ2-1	TRBV20-1
ASSPSDRGRNSPLH	TRBJ1-6	TRBV28
ASARDRPSAEQY	TRBJ2-7	TRBV25-1
ASSYTPGGLNTEVF	TRBJ1-1	TRBV6-6
ASSPEPRERAEAF	TRBJ1-1	TRBV11-2
AAQGYPSSSVQY	TRBJ2-4	TRBV6-5